This T cell receptor beta chain was documented in a study of blood T cell repertoires in COVID-19. Study at large: Acute and convalescent COVID-19 samples came from the United States, Italy and Spain. From T cells, B-cell-depleted T cells, or PBMCs came the material, which was cDNA or gDNA.

TCRdb's copy holds only in-frame clones and misses some; the assay was immunoSEQ multiplex PCR. Here the sample spans 250,000 to 350,000 clones, roughly 84% being singletons. Patients of the Seattle cohort, enrolled during active infection, were followed longitudinally. V was cut by 5 bases and J by 3 bases, with 8 bases left in between. The CDR3 is 12 residues long. The germline V gene encodes CDR1 SGHAT and CDR2 FQNNGV. The chain carries TRBV11-2 and TRBJ2-7, with unresolved D. Source material: peripheral blood. This sequence was found in a person aged 70 to 80 with COVID-19, enrolled during active disease. The CDR3 is CASSPHSYEQYF. As DNA, the CDR3 is TGTGCCAGCAGCCCCCACAGCTACGAGCAGTACTTC. The entire variable domain, with the rest obtained from reference TRBV11-2 and TRBJ2-7, is as follows: EAGVAQSPRYKIIEKRQSVAFWCNPISGHATLYWYQQILGQGPKLLIQFQNNGVVDDSQLPKDRFSAERLKGVDSTLKIQPAKLEDSAVYLCASSPHSYEQYFGPGTRLTVT.